Listed here is a single T cell receptor beta chain. What it binds is not known. These data are taken from a study of vaccination effects on CD4 cells after COVID-19. Looking at the study overall: Using viral peptide pools, the ViraFEST assay grew out antigen-specific CD4+ T cells prior to sequencing. Wells of 1.8 million or so PBMC each were grown with roughly 10 IU/ml IL-2 and about 9.6 ug/ml peptides. Study-wide points: Common cold coronaviruses were cross-recognized by only 1 of 255 vaccine-induced clones in healthy vaccinees. Clonal contraction was marked in infection- and vaccine-induced clones late after vaccination.

The authors isolated CD4+ T cells after more than eight days of culture. Sequencing was performed with immunoSEQ multiplex PCR; in TCRdb, only in-frame clones are kept and a portion is missing. In the table there are around 35,000 clones, 65% to 70% of which are singletons. CDR1 and CDR2 (germline): KGHSH, LQKENI. V lost 8 bases, J lost 5 bases, and 24 bases lay in between. This CDR3 has 16 amino acids. The chain employs TRBV18 and TRBJ1-1; a possible D gene is TRBD1 (6 bases). The origin of this receptor is a human donor who received a COVID-19 vaccine. The input for sequencing was CD4+ T cells from PBMCs cultured without peptide, taken before COVID-19 vaccination. DNA of the CDR3: TGTGCCAGCAAACCGATGAGGGACATTGTTGATACTGAAGCTTTCTTT. Protein product: CASKPMRDIVDTEAFF. The whole variable domain, filled in from reference TRBV18 and TRBJ1-1, reads NAGVMQNPRHLVRRRGQEARLRCSPMKGHSHVYWYRQLPEEGLKFMVYLQKENIIDESGMPKERFSAEFPKEGPSILRIQQVVRGDSAAYFCASKPMRDIVDTEAFFGQGTRLTVV.